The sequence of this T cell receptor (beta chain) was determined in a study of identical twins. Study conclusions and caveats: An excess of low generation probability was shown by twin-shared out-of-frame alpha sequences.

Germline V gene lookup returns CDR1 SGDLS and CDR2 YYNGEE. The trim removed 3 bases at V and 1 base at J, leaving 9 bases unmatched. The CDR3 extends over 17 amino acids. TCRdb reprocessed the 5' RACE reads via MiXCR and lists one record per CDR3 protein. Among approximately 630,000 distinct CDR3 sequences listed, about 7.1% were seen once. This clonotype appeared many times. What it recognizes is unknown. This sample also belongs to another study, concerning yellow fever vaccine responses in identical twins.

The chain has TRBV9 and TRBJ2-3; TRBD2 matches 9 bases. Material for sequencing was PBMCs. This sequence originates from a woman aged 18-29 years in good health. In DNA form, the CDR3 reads TGTGCCAGCAGCGCGTTAGCGGGAGAGGGCGGCACAGATACGCAGTATTTT. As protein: CASSALAGEGGTDTQYF.